This is a list of T cell receptor beta chains from one sample in a study of T cell responses to AZD1222 COVID-19 vaccine. The data were produced by immunoSEQ multiplex PCR, yet TCRdb's version contains in-frame clones alone and is incomplete. This table holds 200,000 or so clones, approximately 90% found once. The sequencing used peripheral blood, collected on day 0 of AZD1222 vaccination. All receptors derive from an adult in good health. The CDR3 runs from the conserved cysteine through the conserved F or W. D genes are given only for firm matches.

D gene | J gene | V gene | CDR3 protein | CDR3 DNA
TRBD2 | TRBJ2-7 | TRBV12-3/TRBV12-4 | CASSYGGEEYF | TGTGCCAGCAGTTACGGGGGGGAAGAGTACTTC
. | TRBJ2-7 | TRBV18 | CASSPPTGTYEQYF | TGTGCCAGCTCACCACCAACAGGTACCTACGAGCAGTACTTC
. | TRBJ1-5 | TRBV7-9 | CASSLISSNQPQHF | TGTGCCAGCAGCTTAATCAGTAGCAATCAGCCCCAGCATTTT
. | TRBJ1-1 | TRBV7-8 | CASSLEEYTEAFF | TGTGCCAGCAGCTTAGAGGAGTACACTGAAGCTTTCTTT
TRBD2 | TRBJ2-1 | TRBV27 | CASSWVLAGGYEQFF | TGTGCCAGCAGTTGGGTACTAGCGGGAGGGTATGAGCAGTTCTTC
TRBD2 | TRBJ2-3 | TRBV11-2 | CASSLGLAGTTDTQYF | TGTGCCAGCAGCTTAGGGCTAGCGGGAACCACAGATACGCAGTATTTT
. | TRBJ1-4 | TRBV6-2/TRBV6-3 | CASSYLGESNEKLFF | TGTGCCAGCAGTTACCTGGGGGAATCTAATGAAAAACTGTTTTTT
. | TRBJ2-2 | TRBV28 | CASSLLGGEHAGELFF | TGTGCCAGCAGTTTATTAGGAGGAGAACATGCCGGGGAGCTGTTTTTT
. | TRBJ1-5 | TRBV28 | CASSLPRTVVNQPQHF | TGTGCCAGCAGTTTGCCTAGGACGGTTGTAAATCAGCCCCAGCATTTT
. | TRBJ2-3 | TRBV27 | CASSPWGGAADTQYF | TGTGCCAGCAGTCCCTGGGGGGGCGCGGCAGATACGCAGTATTTT
TRBD1 | TRBJ2-7 | TRBV29-1 | CSVEDGTGLEQYF | TGCAGCGTTGAAGACGGGACAGGGCTCGAGCAGTACTTC
. | TRBJ1-1 | TRBV5-1 | CASSRTGQNTEAFF | TGCGCCAGCAGTCGAACGGGACAGAACACTGAAGCTTTCTTT
. | TRBJ1-2 | TRBV5-4 | CASSKESGGYTF | TGTGCCAGCAGCAAGGAGAGTGGGGGCTACACCTTC
TRBD1 | TRBJ2-1 | TRBV11-3 | CASSQEGANNEQFF | TGTGCCAGCAGCCAAGAGGGGGCTAACAATGAGCAGTTCTTC
TRBD2 | TRBJ2-2 | TRBV7-3 | CASSSGLAGTGELFF | TGTGCCAGCAGCTCGGGACTAGCGGGCACCGGGGAGCTGTTTTTT
. | TRBJ1-4 | TRBV9 | CASSPYPTVEKLFF | TGTGCCAGCAGCCCCTATCCCACCGTAGAAAAACTGTTTTTT
. | TRBJ1-4 | TRBV7-2 | CASSSKDRPWEKLFF | TGTGCCAGCAGCTCGAAGGACAGACCCTGGGAAAAACTGTTTTTT
. | TRBJ2-5 | TRBV7-9 | CASSLLGYQETQYF | TGTGCCAGCAGCTTACTCGGTTACCAAGAGACCCAGTACTTC
TRBD1 | TRBJ1-6 | TRBV7-2 | CASSRDRDSPLHF | TGTGCCAGCTCCCGGGACAGGGATTCACCCCTCCACTTT